The clone carrying this T cell receptor beta chain was recorded a few times. The sample contains more than one DNA sequence encoding this CDR3. The record originates from a study of blood T cell repertoires in COVID-19. Profiled with immunoSEQ multiplex PCR; TCRdb holds only in-frame clones, not every one. The data contain some 330,000 clones, around four fifths of them singletons. V was cut by 2 bases and J by 2 bases, with 7 bases left in between. Germline CDR1 and CDR2: SGHTA and FQGNSA. The CDR3 runs 13 residues. Study members were between about 18 and 89 years old and lived in 20 to 30 US regions. Cohorts were assigned according to the clinical history that participants reported.

This chain uses TRBV7-2 with TRBJ2-7; weak D call: TRBD1 (6 bases). The sequenced sample consisted of PBMCs or T cells enriched from blood (not recorded which). This receptor was obtained from a woman between 45 and 65 years old who had recovered from COVID-19. Here the CDR3 DNA reads TGTGCCAGCAGCTTACGGGACACCTACGAGCAGTACTTC. As protein: CASSLRDTYEQYF.